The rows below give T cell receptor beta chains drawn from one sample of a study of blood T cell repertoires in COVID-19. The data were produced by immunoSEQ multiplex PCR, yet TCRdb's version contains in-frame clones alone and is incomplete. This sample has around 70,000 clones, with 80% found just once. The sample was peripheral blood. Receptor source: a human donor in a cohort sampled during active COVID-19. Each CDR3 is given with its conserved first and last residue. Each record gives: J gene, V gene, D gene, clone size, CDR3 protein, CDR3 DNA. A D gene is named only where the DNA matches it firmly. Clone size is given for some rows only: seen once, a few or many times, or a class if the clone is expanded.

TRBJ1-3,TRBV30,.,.,CAWSLRNAGNTIYF,TGTGCCTGGAGTTTGAGGAATGCAGGAAACACCATATATTTT
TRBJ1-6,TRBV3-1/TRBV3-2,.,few,CASSPAGKFYNSPLHF,TGTGCCAGCAGCCCCGCCGGGAAATTCTATAATTCACCCCTCCACTTT
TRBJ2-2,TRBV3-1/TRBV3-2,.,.,CASSQGPLTGELFF,TGTGCCAGCAGCCAAGGGCCCCTCACCGGGGAGCTGTTTTTT
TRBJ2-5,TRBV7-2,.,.,CASSPPRLGNKETQYF,TGTGCCAGCAGCCCGCCTCGACTCGGGAACAAAGAGACCCAGTACTTC
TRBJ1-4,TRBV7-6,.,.,CASKGTLQGEKLFF,TGTGCCAGCAAAGGGACTCTCCAGGGCGAAAAACTGTTTTTT
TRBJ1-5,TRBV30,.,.,CAWSAEGTNNQPQHF,TGTGCCTGGAGCGCTGAGGGGACTAACAATCAGCCCCAGCATTTT
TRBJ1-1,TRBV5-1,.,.,CASSLDRGEAFF,TGCGCCAGCAGCTTGGATCGGGGTGAAGCTTTCTTT
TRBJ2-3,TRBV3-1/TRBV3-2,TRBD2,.,CASSPRGSTDTQYF,TGTGCCAGCAGCCCGCGGGGGTCGACAGATACGCAGTATTTT
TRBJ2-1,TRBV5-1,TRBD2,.,CASSILAGGFYNEQFF,TGCGCCAGCAGCATTCTAGCGGGAGGATTCTACAATGAGCAGTTCTTC
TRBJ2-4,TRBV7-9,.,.,CASSQGTAGATKNIQYF,TGTGCCAGCAGCCAAGGGACAGCGGGCGCCACCAAAAACATTCAGTACTTC
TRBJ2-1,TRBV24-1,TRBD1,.,CATSGRTGGTGEQFF,TGTGCCACCAGTGGGAGGACAGGGGGGACGGGTGAGCAGTTCTTC
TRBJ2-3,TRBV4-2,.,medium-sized,CASSPLEGGSDTQYF,TGTGCCAGCAGCCCACTTGAGGGGGGGTCAGATACGCAGTATTTT
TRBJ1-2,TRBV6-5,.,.,CASSYSRLNYGYTF,TGTGCCAGCAGTTACTCGCGACTCAACTATGGCTACACCTTC
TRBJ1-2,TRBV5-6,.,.,CASSSWAGYGYTF,TGTGCCAGCAGCTCGTGGGCAGGGTATGGCTACACCTTC
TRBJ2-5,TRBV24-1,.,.,CATSDPRGAQKETQYF,TGTGCCACCAGTGACCCTCGGGGGGCCCAAAAAGAGACCCAGTACTTC
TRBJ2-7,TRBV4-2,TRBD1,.,CASSQDVGQGSYEQYF,TGTGCCAGCAGCCAAGACGTGGGACAGGGTTCCTACGAGCAGTACTTC
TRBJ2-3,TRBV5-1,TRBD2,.,CASSSGGLAGATDTQYF,TGCGCCAGCAGTAGTGGGGGACTAGCGGGGGCCACAGATACGCAGTATTTT
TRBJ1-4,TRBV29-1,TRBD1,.,CSVTGTGGSNEKLFF,TGCAGCGTCACCGGGACAGGGGGATCTAATGAAAAACTGTTTTTT
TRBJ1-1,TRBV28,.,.,CASKSSLRGSNTEAFF,TGTGCCAGCAAATCTAGTCTCCGGGGTTCTAATACTGAAGCTTTCTTT
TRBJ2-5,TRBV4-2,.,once,CASSLAQGQETQYF,TGTGCCAGCAGCCTGGCGCAGGGGCAAGAGACCCAGTACTTC
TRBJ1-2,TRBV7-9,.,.,CASSLRDNYGYTF,TGTGCCAGCAGCTTGAGGGATAACTATGGCTACACCTTC
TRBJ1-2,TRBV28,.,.,CASSLVSPRANYGYTF,TGTGCCAGCAGTTTAGTCTCCCCTCGGGCTAACTATGGCTACACCTTC
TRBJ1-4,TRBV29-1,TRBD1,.,CSVDLGQGNEKLFF,TGCAGCGTTGATCTAGGACAGGGGAATGAAAAACTGTTTTTT
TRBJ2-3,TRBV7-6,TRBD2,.,CASSVPGLAGGAAVGTDTQYF,TGTGCCAGCAGCGTACCAGGACTAGCGGGAGGCGCCGCCGTGGGCACAGATACGCAGTATTTT
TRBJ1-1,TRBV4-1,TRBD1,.,CASSQDYRDRSTEAFF,TGCGCCAGCAGCCAAGACTACCGGGACAGGAGCACTGAAGCTTTCTTT
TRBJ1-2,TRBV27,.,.,CASSYRSNYGYTF,TGTGCCAGCAGTTACCGGTCTAACTATGGCTACACCTTC
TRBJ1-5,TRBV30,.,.,CAWQPAEGPQHF,TGTGCCTGGCAACCTGCAGAGGGGCCCCAGCATTTT
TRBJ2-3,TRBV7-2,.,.,CASSLQGRTDTQYF,TGTGCCAGCAGCTTACAGGGGCGGACAGATACGCAGTATTTT
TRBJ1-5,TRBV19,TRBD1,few,CASKEGRQGAGQPQHF,TGTGCCAGCAAAGAAGGGCGGCAGGGGGCCGGTCAGCCCCAGCATTTT
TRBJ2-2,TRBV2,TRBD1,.,CASSETRDRFTGELFF,TGTGCCAGCAGTGAAACCCGGGACAGGTTCACCGGGGAGCTGTTTTTT
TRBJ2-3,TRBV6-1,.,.,CASSEWKGLGTDTQYF,TGTGCCAGCAGTGAATGGAAGGGGCTCGGCACAGATACGCAGTATTTT
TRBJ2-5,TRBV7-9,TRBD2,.,CASSRAGGSETQYF,TGTGCCAGCAGCCGCGCGGGGGGGTCAGAGACCCAGTACTTC
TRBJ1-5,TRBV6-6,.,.,CASSLSSRPQHF,TGTGCCAGCAGTCTTTCCAGTCGGCCCCAGCATTTT
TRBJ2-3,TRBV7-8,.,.,CASSRPRLGSDTQYF,TGTGCCAGCAGCCGACCTCGACTAGGATCAGATACGCAGTATTTT
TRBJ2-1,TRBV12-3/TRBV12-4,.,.,CASRKVAVSRQFF,TGTGCCAGCAGAAAGGTAGCGGTATCTCGGCAGTTCTTC
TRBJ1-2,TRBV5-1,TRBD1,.,CASSQNPGTGYGYTF,TGCGCCAGCAGCCAGAACCCCGGGACAGGTTATGGCTACACCTTC
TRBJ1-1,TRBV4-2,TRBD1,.,CASSQPDRDATEAFF,TGTGCCAGCAGCCAACCCGACAGGGACGCCACTGAAGCTTTCTTT
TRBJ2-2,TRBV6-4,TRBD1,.,CASADGTAGELFF,TGTGCCAGCGCAGACGGGACAGCCGGGGAGCTGTTTTTT
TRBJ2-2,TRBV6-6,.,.,CASSPRTGELFF,TGTGCCAGCAGCCCTCGGACCGGGGAGCTGTTTTTT
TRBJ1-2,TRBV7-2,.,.,CASSIYRDIVYGYTF,TGTGCCAGCAGCATCTACCGGGACATCGTATATGGCTACACCTTC
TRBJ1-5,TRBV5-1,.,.,CASSLGPDQPQHF,TGCGCCAGCAGCTTGGGGCCAGATCAGCCCCAGCATTTT
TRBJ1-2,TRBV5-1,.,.,CASSLGQVNYGYTF,TGCGCCAGCAGCTTGGGACAGGTTAACTATGGCTACACCTTC
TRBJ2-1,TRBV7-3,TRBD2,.,CASSWDYDNEQFF,TGTGCCAGCAGTTGGGACTACGACAATGAGCAGTTCTTC
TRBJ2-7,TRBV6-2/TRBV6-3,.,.,CASSFNNGAKVLF,TGTGCCAGCAGCTTCAATAATGGGGCCAAAGTACTCTTC
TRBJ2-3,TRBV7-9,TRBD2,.,CASSLTSGTDTQYF,TGTGCCAGCAGTTTAACTAGCGGCACAGATACGCAGTATTTT
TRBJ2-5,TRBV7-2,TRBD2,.,CASSLAAGGPISQETQYF,TGTGCCAGCAGCTTAGCAGCGGGGGGGCCGATTTCCCAAGAGACCCAGTACTTC
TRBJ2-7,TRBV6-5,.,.,CASKTGVGTYEQYF,TGTGCCAGCAAGACCGGGGTTGGAACCTACGAGCAGTACTTC
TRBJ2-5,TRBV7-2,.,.,CASSLGSGYQETQYF,TGTGCCAGCAGCTTAGGTTCCGGGTACCAAGAGACCCAGTACTTC
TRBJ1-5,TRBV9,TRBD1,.,CASSATGGRQPQHF,TGTGCCAGCAGCGCGACAGGGGGCAGGCAGCCCCAGCATTTT